This T cell receptor beta chain is from a study of beta chain features in type 1 diabetes. Study-wide background: Patients looked much like healthy donors when it came to age, gender and cell yields. Whole-study results and caveats: High TCR expression in some cells could lead to their over-representation in cDNA sequencing. The influence of HLA type on TCRB rearrangement stayed undetermined. Among patients with Type 1 diabetes, TCRB CDR3s were moderately but significantly shorter in every one of the four CD4+ subsets.

The CDR3 runs 16 residues. The V and J ends lost 4 bases and 1 base, in that order; junction bases with no gene match: 7. From germline, CDR1 is SGHVS and CDR2 FQNEAQ. This clone appeared a few times. Its antigen remains unknown. Expressed TCRB transcripts were sequenced because the isolated RNA had all been reverse transcribed beforehand. The method was immunoSEQ multiplex PCR; TCRdb's version includes in-frame clones alone and lacks a portion of them. The table includes 240,000 or so clones, 14% detected once. The authors took one heparinised blood draw, averaging about 110 mL, from each donor. V is TRBV7-8 and J is TRBJ2-1, with 7 bases lining up with TRBD2. The source of this sequence is a man aged 25 to 40 with type 1 diabetes. Sequencing input: naive CD4+ T cells from blood. CDR3 sequence (DNA): TGTGCCAGCAGCTCTCCTAGCGGTCTTTCCTACAATGAGCAGTTCTTC. Translating gives CASSSPSGLSYNEQFF.